Listed below are T cell receptor beta chains from one sample, sequenced in a study of T cells in localized non-small cell lung cancer. Assay used: immunoSEQ multiplex PCR; TCRdb lists only in-frame clones, some missing. The table has tens of thousands of clones, roughly 86% seen once. The source material was peripheral blood, sampled before any cancer treatment. The source of these receptors is a female donor older than 55 with stage I lung adenocarcinoma. Each CDR3 is given with its conserved first and last residue. A D gene is named only where the DNA matches it firmly. Expanded clones are given a class, and other clones once, few, many or no size at all.

>TRBJ2-1|-|few|TRBV29-1|12
CSVADSYNEQFF
TGCAGCGTTGCGGACAGCTACAATGAGCAGTTCTTC
>TRBJ1-3|-|-|TRBV7-2|14
CASSPTSSGNTIYF
TGTGCCAGCAGCCCCACGAGCTCTGGAAACACCATATATTTT
>TRBJ2-7|-|-|TRBV5-6|14
CASSLADRGYEQYF
TGTGCCAGCAGCTTGGCCGATAGGGGCTACGAGCAGTACTTC
>TRBJ1-6|-|-|TRBV27|15
CASRTKSSYNSPLHF
TGTGCCAGCAGGACAAAAAGCTCCTATAATTCACCCCTCCACTTT
>TRBJ2-7|TRBD2|-|TRBV7-9|14
CASTRAGGPSEQYF
TGTGCCAGCACAAGAGCGGGAGGGCCGAGCGAGCAGTACTTC
>TRBJ2-1|TRBD2|-|TRBV11-3|15
CASSPGTSGYNEQFF
TGTGCCAGCAGTCCCGGGACTAGCGGCTACAATGAGCAGTTCTTC
>TRBJ1-5|-|-|TRBV19|15
CASSIMGLGGQPQHF
TGTGCCAGTAGTATAATGGGCCTCGGGGGTCAGCCCCAGCATTTT
>TRBJ1-4|-|-|TRBV6-1|15
CASSEGTATNEKLFF
TGTGCCAGCAGTGAAGGAACAGCAACTAATGAAAAACTGTTTTTT
>TRBJ1-3|-|-|TRBV30|13
CAWSVNSGNTIYF
TGTGCCTGGAGTGTTAATAGTGGAAACACCATATATTTT
>TRBJ2-3|TRBD2|-|TRBV5-6|17
CASSTRTSGTSTDTQYF
TGTGCCAGCAGCACCAGGACTAGCGGTACAAGCACAGATACGCAGTATTTT
>TRBJ2-7|TRBD2|-|TRBV6-1|15
CASSPRTSANYEQYF
TGTGCCAGCAGTCCCCGGACTAGCGCGAATTACGAGCAGTACTTC
>TRBJ1-5|TRBD1|-|TRBV18|14
CASSQETGQQPQHF
TGTGCCAGCTCACAAGAGACAGGGCAACAGCCCCAGCATTTT
>TRBJ1-5|-|-|TRBV12-5|13
CASGQGSESPQHF
TGTGCTAGTGGTCAGGGCAGTGAGTCGCCCCAGCATTTT
>TRBJ2-3|TRBD2|-|TRBV30|15
CAWSGLAVSTDTQYF
TGTGCCTGGAGTGGACTAGCGGTGAGCACAGATACGCAGTATTTT
>TRBJ2-7|-|-|TRBV6-1|16
CASSEGAYSASYEQYF
TGTGCCAGCAGTGAAGGGGCGTACAGTGCTAGCTACGAGCAGTACTTC
>TRBJ1-4|TRBD1|-|TRBV5-4|16
CASSQGRGTGVEKLFF
TGTGCCAGCAGCCAAGGCCGCGGGACAGGGGTTGAAAAACTGTTTTTT
>TRBJ1-4|TRBD1|few|TRBV9|14
CASSPTGGSEKLFF
TGTGCCAGCAGCCCAACAGGGGGAAGTGAAAAACTGTTTTTT
>TRBJ2-7|-|-|TRBV9|16
CASSAASQATSYEQYF
TGTGCCAGCAGCGCCGCTTCGCAGGCGACTTCCTACGAGCAGTACTTC
>TRBJ2-5|-|-|TRBV7-6|13
CASSSTRGETQYF
TGTGCCAGCAGCTCCACTAGGGGAGAGACCCAGTACTTC
>TRBJ2-5|-|once|TRBV18|15
CASSETQSRGETQYF
TGTGCCAGCTCAGAGACTCAAAGCCGTGGGGAGACCCAGTACTTC
>TRBJ1-2|-|-|TRBV5-6|14
CASSLDLGGYGYTF
TGTGCCAGCAGCTTGGATTTAGGTGGCTATGGCTACACCTTC
>TRBJ2-2|TRBD1|-|TRBV11-3|14
CASRDRLYTGELFF
TGTGCCAGCAGGGACAGGTTGTACACCGGGGAGCTGTTTTTT
>TRBJ2-7|-|-|TRBV5-1|14
CASSPGTLTYEQYF
TGCGCCAGCAGCCCCGGGACACTAACCTACGAGCAGTACTTC
>TRBJ1-3|-|-|TRBV6-1|15
CASSGDDSSGNTIYF
TGTGCCAGCAGTGGGGATGATAGCTCTGGAAACACCATATATTTT
>TRBJ2-7|-|-|TRBV2|14
CASIYGGGTYEQYF
TGTGCCAGCATCTATGGGGGCGGGACTTACGAGCAGTACTTC
>TRBJ2-7|-|-|TRBV29-1|12
CSVVEGNYEQYF
TGCAGCGTTGTTGAGGGCAACTACGAGCAGTACTTC
>TRBJ1-2|-|-|TRBV6-5|13
CASRDREPDGYTF
TGTGCCAGCAGGGACCGGGAGCCCGATGGCTACACCTTC
>TRBJ1-6|TRBD1|-|TRBV25-1|17
CASNAGTGGWGTSPLHF
TGTGCCAGCAACGCCGGGACAGGGGGCTGGGGAACGTCACCCCTCCACTTT
>TRBJ2-5|-|-|TRBV5-1|17
CASSLVRLSGGQETQYF
TGCGCCAGCAGCTTGGTACGGCTTAGCGGAGGCCAAGAGACCCAGTACTTC
>TRBJ2-3|TRBD2|-|TRBV6-1|16
CASSESLAGGTDTQYF
TGTGCCAGCAGTGAAAGCCTAGCGGGGGGCACAGATACGCAGTATTTT
>TRBJ1-5|-|-|TRBV9|14
CASSVDSSNQPQHF
TGTGCCAGCAGCGTCGACAGTAGCAATCAGCCCCAGCATTTT
>TRBJ1-1|-|-|TRBV9|12
CASSGPGSEAFF
TGTGCCAGCAGCGGACCGGGATCGGAAGCTTTCTTT
>TRBJ1-1|-|-|TRBV5-5|15
CASSLAGPPNTEAFF
TGTGCCAGCAGCTTGGCGGGGCCCCCGAACACTGAAGCTTTCTTT
>TRBJ2-7|TRBD1|-|TRBV18|14
CASSQGTVLEEQYF
TGTGCCAGCTCACAGGGGACAGTCCTAGAAGAGCAGTACTTC
>TRBJ2-7|-|-|TRBV5-1|12
CASSLTGQEQYF
TGCGCCAGCAGCTTGACAGGGCAGGAGCAGTACTTC
>TRBJ2-1|-|-|TRBV6-1|15
CASSSGTHSYNEQFF
TGTGCCAGCAGTTCCGGGACTCACTCCTACAATGAGCAGTTCTTC
>TRBJ2-7|-|-|TRBV5-8|15
CASSWSLGRPYEQYF
TGTGCCAGCAGCTGGTCCCTGGGACGTCCCTACGAGCAGTACTTC
>TRBJ2-7|TRBD1|-|TRBV2|14
CASRKGQGAREQYF
TGTGCCAGCAGGAAGGGACAGGGGGCTCGAGAGCAGTACTTC
>TRBJ1-2|-|-|TRBV5-1|15
CASSIAGPPDYGYTF
TGCGCCAGCAGCATCGCCGGGCCACCCGACTATGGCTACACCTTC
>TRBJ2-7|-|-|TRBV6-5|15
CASSYTGANAGEQYF
TGTGCCAGCAGTTACACGGGGGCAAACGCCGGGGAGCAGTACTTC
>TRBJ1-1|-|-|TRBV14|14
CASSQARMNTEAFF
TGTGCCAGCAGCCAAGCCAGGATGAACACTGAAGCTTTCTTT
>TRBJ2-5|-|-|TRBV5-6|16
CASSRFRATSKGTQYF
TGTGCCAGCAGCCGATTCAGAGCGACTAGTAAGGGGACCCAGTACTTC
>TRBJ2-2|TRBD2|-|TRBV25-1|18
CASSDRGLAGMNTGELFF
TGTGCCAGCAGTGACCGAGGGCTAGCGGGAATGAACACCGGGGAGCTGTTTTTT
>TRBJ2-5|-|-|TRBV5-1|13
CASSQGGGETQYF
TGCGCCAGCAGTCAAGGAGGGGGGGAGACCCAGTACTTC
>TRBJ2-7|-|-|TRBV19|13
CASSWDAGNSQYF
TGTGCCAGTTCCTGGGACGCCGGAAATTCCCAGTACTTC
>TRBJ2-1|-|-|TRBV7-9|14
CASSFPGGQNEQFF
TGTGCCAGCAGCTTTCCAGGGGGGCAAAATGAGCAGTTCTTC
>TRBJ2-7|-|-|TRBV5-1|14
CASKGDPSSYEQYF
TGCGCCAGCAAGGGGGACCCGAGCTCCTACGAGCAGTACTTC
>TRBJ1-1|-|once|TRBV28|15
CASTTLARVAAEAFF
TGTGCCAGCACCACCTTGGCCAGGGTAGCCGCTGAAGCTTTCTTT
>TRBJ2-5|-|-|TRBV7-2|14
CASSPGPPGETQYF
TGTGCCAGCAGCCCGGGCCCACCGGGGGAGACCCAGTACTTC
>TRBJ2-2|-|-|TRBV9|14
CASSVSPGTGELFF
TGTGCCAGCAGCGTAAGTCCGGGCACCGGGGAGCTGTTTTTT